This is a list of T cell receptor beta chains from one sample in a study of Ad26.COV2.S vaccination and SARS-CoV-2 variants. The assay was immunoSEQ multiplex PCR, and TCRdb's table has in-frame clones only and misses some. The sample contains a few hundred thousand clones, roughly 90% of which appear only once. The sample in question was peripheral blood, obtained in a trial of Ad26.COV2.S vaccine versus placebo. These receptors were obtained from a person between 18 and 65 years old who received the Ad26.COV2.S COVID-19 vaccine or a placebo. The CDR3 runs from the conserved cysteine through the conserved F or W. A D gene is named only where the DNA matches it firmly. Part of the rows lack a size; the others show once, few, many or a class for expanded clones.

>TRBV5-5|.|.|TRBJ1-6
TGTGCCAGCAGCTGGTACAGGCTTAACTCGGATAATTCACCCCTCCACTTT
CASSWYRLNSDNSPLHF
>TRBV18|.|.|TRBJ1-2
TGTGCCAGCTCACCGAGCAGTTTGGCCTATGGCTACACCTTC
CASSPSSLAYGYTF
>TRBV7-6|.|.|TRBJ2-7
TGTGCCAGCAGCCCAGCTCGGGGCAGGGGAGCGGGGGAGCAGTACTTC
CASSPARGRGAGEQYF
>TRBV5-1|.|.|TRBJ2-1
TGCGCCAGCAGCTTGGTACCGACCGGGCAGTTCTTC
CASSLVPTGQFF
>TRBV28|.|.|TRBJ1-2
TGTGCCAGCAGTTTCCTAGGGCAGGGAACCTATGGCTACACCTTC
CASSFLGQGTYGYTF
>TRBV6-2/TRBV6-3|.|.|TRBJ1-5
TGTGCCAGCAGTTACTCAGGGATCGATCAGCCCCAGCATTTT
CASSYSGIDQPQHF
>TRBV12-3/TRBV12-4|.|.|TRBJ1-2
TGTGCCAGCAGTTTGGGAGGGGCGAGCGGCTACACCTTC
CASSLGGASGYTF
>TRBV5-6|.|TRBD1|TRBJ2-1
TGTGCCAGCAGCTTCGGTACAGGGGGGAAAACGAATGAGCAGTTCTTC
CASSFGTGGKTNEQFF
>TRBV10-3|once|TRBD1|TRBJ1-1
TGTGCCATCACCGCCGGGGACAGGCAGAACACTGAAGCTTTCTTT
CAITAGDRQNTEAFF
>TRBV5-1|once|.|TRBJ1-6
TGCGCCAGCAGCCAAGAACCGGGAGCTTATAATTCACCCCTCCACTTT
CASSQEPGAYNSPLHF
>TRBV19|.|.|TRBJ1-3
TGTGCCAGTAGTATATCCCGGAACTCTGGAAACACCATATATTTT
CASSISRNSGNTIYF
>TRBV5-1|.|.|TRBJ2-4
TGCGCCAGCAGCTACGGAGTTCGGGACATAAAGAACATTCAGTACTTC
CASSYGVRDIKNIQYF
>TRBV11-2|.|.|TRBJ2-1
TGTGCCAGCAGCTTATTTGGGGATGAGCAGTTCTTC
CASSLFGDEQFF